The 30 T cell receptor beta chains below were found in one sample sequenced in a study of cytomegalovirus exposure and HLA in healthy donors. The PCR ran on 60 Vbeta and 13 Jbeta primers. Using immunoSEQ multiplex PCR, the repertoire was profiled, and TCRdb retains in-frame clones only, with some absent. The data contain 100,000 to 120,000 clones, 82% of them singletons. The specimen sequenced was PBMCs. The receptors stem from a woman younger than 35 in good health and CMV-seronegative.

This chain uses TRBV4-1 with TRBJ2-1; 7 bases match TRBD2. J gave up 5 bases and V 4 bases, and 11 bases lay outside the gene matches. Germline CDR1 MGHRA, CDR2 YSYEKL. The length of the CDR3 is 16 residues. CDR3 nucleotides: TGCGCCAGCAGCCCGAGAGGGCGGGGGAGACACAATGAGCAGTTCTTC. Translating it yields CASSPRGRGRHNEQFF.

This chain links TRBV5-1 with TRBJ1-3, with D possibly being TRBD1 (5 bases). V lost 6 bases to trimming and J lost 4 bases, with 14 bases between them. The CDR3 length is 14 residues. Germline V gene sequence: CDR1 SGHRS, CDR2 YFSETQ. The CDR3 sequence: CASKPGTQGNTIYF. CDR3 sequence (DNA): TGCGCCAGCAAACCCGGGACTCAGGGAAACACCATATATTTT.

This chain uses TRBV9 with TRBJ1-3, with D perhaps matching TRBD1 (5 bases). This CDR3 has 15 amino acids. CDR1 is SGDLS and CDR2 is YYNGEE in the germline V gene. Trimming took off 2 bases at V and 0 bases at J, with 9 bases between the two ends. CDR3 bases: TGTGCCAGCAGCGTCTCAGGGCCCTCTGGAAACACCATATATTTT. Residues: CASSVSGPSGNTIYF.

This clone occurred once. V usage is TRBV5-6 and J usage is TRBJ2-7; TRBD2 is a possible D gene (6 bases). Germline V lookup: CDR1 SGHDT, CDR2 YYEEEE. V was clipped by 0 bases and J by 6 bases, with 10 bases between them. This CDR3 contains 13 residues. In nucleotides, the CDR3 is TGTGCCAGCAGCTTGGGGGCGGGGAGCGAGCAGTACTTC. Its protein product is CASSLGAGSEQYF.

The rearrangement uses TRBV9 and TRBJ1-1; 10 bases match TRBD1. Germline-derived CDR1 and CDR2 are SGDLS and YYNGEE. The CDR3 loop spans 15 amino acids. With 8 bases clipped from V and 4 bases from J, the junction kept 11 bases outside the gene matches. This CDR3 reads CARIHGTGVSTEAFF. The DNA of the CDR3 is TGTGCCAGAATACACGGGACAGGGGTAAGCACTGAAGCTTTCTTT.

This chain connects TRBV6-6 to TRBJ2-3, with 9 bases matching TRBD2. The CDR3 is made up of 14 amino acids. The V segment lost 10 bases and the J segment 4 bases; nucleotides outside the gene matches: 9. Germline V gene sequence: CDR1 MNHNY, CDR2 SVGAGI (reference sequence). DNA of the CDR3: TGTGCCACCAAACTTAGCGGGAGCCCAGATACGCAGTATTTT. Translation gives CATKLSGSPDTQYF.

V and J are TRBV5-3 and TRBJ2-1; D might be TRBD2 (6 bases). TRBV5-3 counts as an open reading frame of uncertain function. The V gene lost 4 bases and the J gene lost 5 bases, with 13 bases spanning the gap. This CDR3 has 14 residues. DNA for the CDR3: TGTGCCAGAAGCCGGGGACTTTTCCACAATGAGCAGTTCTTC. It yields the protein CARSRGLFHNEQFF.

V is TRBV5-1 and J is TRBJ2-5, with TRBD2 identical over 10 bases. The CDR3 runs 16 residues. The V gene's germline CDR1 is SGHRS and CDR2 YFSETQ. V dropped 3 bases and J dropped 1; count of bases not matched to a gene: 6. In DNA, the CDR3 is TGCGCCAGCAGCTCGAGCGGGAGGGCCCTCCAAGAGACCCAGTACTTC. Translating gives CASSSSGRALQETQYF. Full variable domain (rest looked up from reference TRBV5-1 and TRBJ2-5): KAGVTQTPRYLIKTRGQQVTLSCSPISGHRSVSWYQQTPGQGLQFLFEYFSETQRNKGNFPGRFSGRQFSNSRSEMNVSTLELGDSALYLCASSSSGRALQETQYFGPGTRLLVL.

This chain connects TRBV5-4 to TRBJ2-7; D is possibly TRBD2 (5 bases). V was pared by 0 bases and J by 3 bases, with 7 bases between. CDR1 is SGHNT and CDR2 is YYREEE in the germline V gene (reference sequence). The CDR3 totals 13 residues. CDR3 loop: CASSLERDYEQYF. Here the CDR3 DNA reads TGTGCCAGCAGCTTGGAACGGGACTACGAGCAGTACTTC. Looking up the rest from reference TRBV5-4 and TRBJ2-7 gives the full variable domain: ETGVTQSPTHLIKTRGQQVTLRCSSQSGHNTVSWYQQALGQGPQFIFQYYREEENGRGNFPPRFSGLQFPNYSSELNVNALELDDSALYLCASSLERDYEQYFGPGTRLTVT.

V is TRBV19 and J is TRBJ1-5, with a weak D call TRBD1 (6 bases). Germline CDR1 LNHDA, CDR2 SQIVND (reference sequence). Trimming took off 3 bases at V and 5 bases at J, with 8 bases between the two ends. This CDR3 contains 13 residues. CDR3 in DNA: TGTGCCAGTAGTATTTGGACAGATCAGCCCCAGCATTTT. It yields the protein CASSIWTDQPQHF.

CDR3 sequence: CASRGQGFYNEQFF. Written as DNA, the CDR3 is TGTGCCAGTAGGGGACAGGGTTTCTACAATGAGCAGTTCTTC. This chain joins TRBV19 and TRBJ2-1; 9 positions agree with TRBD1. Germline CDR1 LNHDA, CDR2 SQIVND (reference sequence). The trim removed 6 bases at V and 3 bases at J, leaving 3 bases unmatched. This CDR3 has 14 residues.

The V gene is TRBV29-1, the J gene TRBJ2-5; TRBD2 matches at 15 bases. This CDR3 comprises 13 residues. CDR1 is SQVTM, CDR2 ANQGSEA, per germline. The ends lost 8 bases at V and 9 bases at J; junction bases unmatched: 7. For the CDR3, the DNA is TGCAGCACCCAGGGGACTAGCGGGGGGTCCCAGTACTTC. Amino acids: CSTQGTSGGSQYF.

The chain joins TRBV5-6 to TRBJ1-2, with unresolved D. V was shortened by 2 bases and J by 4 bases, with 12 bases between the two germline ends. The CDR3 is 14 amino acids. CDR1 is SGHDT, CDR2 YYEEEE, per germline. In DNA, the CDR3 is TGTGCCAGCAGCTTAAACCGGGAAATCTATGGCTACACCTTC. It specifies CASSLNREIYGYTF.

CDR3 region: CASSQQAGRNVQETQYF. In nucleotides, the CDR3 is TGTGCCAGCAGCCAACAAGCAGGGCGAAATGTCCAAGAGACCCAGTACTTC. This rearrangement joins TRBV14 to TRBJ2-5; the D gene is possibly TRBD1 (5 bases). Germline-derived CDR1 and CDR2 are SGHDN and FVKESK. Between the trimmed V and J ends, which lost 2 bases and 1 base, there was a span of 17 bases. This CDR3 has 17 residues.

The chain joins TRBV2 to TRBJ2-1, with D perhaps matching TRBD1 (5 bases). V was trimmed by 2 bases and J by 7 bases, leaving 6 bases between them. The CDR3 sequence is 12 residues long. Germline values: CDR1 SNHLY, CDR2 FYNNEI. CDR3 sequence (DNA): TGTGCCAGCAGTGAAAGGGGTAATGAGCAGTTCTTC. This translates into CASSERGNEQFF.

The chain combines TRBV4-1 with TRBJ2-7; no reliable D call. CDR1 and CDR2 from the germline V gene are MGHRA and YSYEKL. The V end lost 3 bases, the J end lost 0 bases, and 9 bases lay between the germline ends. This CDR3 comprises 14 residues. The CDR3 DNA reads as TGCGCCAGCAGCCAGGCGGCCAACTCCTACGAGCAGTACGTC. Its protein product is CASSQAANSYEQYV.

This sequence joins TRBV19 and TRBJ2-1; D possibly corresponds to TRBD1 (6 bases). Per germline, CDR1 LNHDA and CDR2 SQIVND (reference sequence). Trimming removed 5 bases at V and 3 bases at J, with 11 bases between. The CDR3 contains 14 residues. In DNA form, the CDR3 reads TGTGCCAGTAGTTCTCAGGGGTACTACAATGAGCAGTTCTTC. It encodes CASSSQGYYNEQFF. Full variable domain (rest looked up from reference TRBV19 and TRBJ2-1): DGGITQSPKYLFRKEGQNVTLSCEQNLNHDAMYWYRQDPGQGLRLIYYSQIVNDFQKGDIAEGYSVSREKKESFPLTVTSAQKNPTAFYLCASSSQGYYNEQFFGPGTRLTVL.

This clone was found once. The J gene is TRBJ1-6, the V gene TRBV27; 8 bases line up with TRBD1. Germline lookup yields CDR1 MNHEY and CDR2 SMNVEV (reference sequence). V lost 4 bases and J lost 4; bases outside the gene matches: 9. CDR3 length: 17 amino acids. CDR3 amino acids: CASSSQGAGGYNSPLHF. The CDR3 DNA follows: TGTGCCAGCAGTTCGCAGGGGGCCGGGGGTTATAATTCACCCCTCCACTTT.

The V call is TRBV2, the J call TRBJ1-6; no clear D gene. Germline assignment: CDR1 SNHLY and CDR2 FYNNEI. The CDR3 has 14 amino acids. The V and J ends lost 4 bases and 7 bases respectively, with 11 bases between them. CDR3 in amino acids: CASSARLENSPLHF. The DNA for the CDR3 is TGTGCCAGCAGTGCCCGGTTGGAGAATTCACCCCTCCACTTT.

The V call is TRBV7-2, the J call TRBJ2-1; 8 bases agree with TRBD2. This CDR3 contains 12 residues. Germline CDR1 reads SGHTA; CDR2 reads FQGNSA. Germline trimming cut 10 bases from V and 7 bases from J; bases unmatched to any gene: 6. The CDR3 sequence is CATPRGRNEQFF. The CDR3 DNA reads as TGTGCCACCCCTCGCGGGAGGAATGAGCAGTTCTTC.

The rearrangement joins TRBV30 to TRBJ1-2, with TRBD1 as a possible D gene (5 bases). V was cut by 2 bases and J by 4 bases, with 8 bases left in between. The V gene's germline CDR1 is GTSNPN and CDR2 SVGIG (reference sequence). This CDR3 contains 12 residues. The CDR3 spells CAWSLTGYGYTF. CDR3 coding DNA: TGTGCCTGGAGTCTTACAGGCTATGGCTACACCTTC. The entire variable domain, with the rest obtained from reference TRBV30 and TRBJ1-2, is as follows: SQTIHQWPATLVQPVGSPLSLECTVEGTSNPNLYWYRQAAGRGLQLLFYSVGIGQISSEVPQNLSASRPQDRQFILSSKKLLLSDSGFYLCAWSLTGYGYTFGSGTRLTVV.

The chain combines TRBV19 with TRBJ2-6; D uncertain. V was trimmed by 1 base and J by 1 base, leaving 8 bases between them. Germline V gene data show CDR1 as LNHDA and CDR2 as SQIVND (reference sequence). The CDR3 sequence is 16 residues long. CDR3: CASSIGAVSGANVLTF. The CDR3 nucleotides read TGTGCCAGTAGTATAGGGGCAGTTTCTGGGGCCAACGTCCTGACTTTC.

The V and J genes are TRBV7-9 and TRBJ2-1; D unclear. V was cut by 5 bases and J by 5 bases, with 10 bases left in between. Germline loops: CDR1 SEHNR, CDR2 FQNEAQ (reference sequence). The CDR3 is 13 residues long. The CDR3 sequence is CASSPGSDNEQFF. CDR3 DNA: TGTGCCAGCAGCCCCGGGTCTGACAATGAGCAGTTCTTC.

V gene TRBV6-5 combines with J gene TRBJ1-2, with 9 bases matching TRBD1. V shed 6 bases, J shed 8 bases, and the junction held 10 bases outside the gene matches. Looked up from germline, CDR1 is MNHEY and CDR2 is SVGAGI. There are 14 residues in the CDR3. CDR3 sequence reads: CASSRRTGDGGYTF. The CDR3 bases are TGTGCCAGCAGCCGAAGGACAGGGGACGGAGGCTACACCTTC.

Only one count was recorded for this clone. The chain combines TRBV27 with TRBJ2-3, with D possibly TRBD1 on 5 matching bases. V was pared by 1 base and J by 2 bases, with 10 bases between. Germline-derived CDR1 and CDR2 are MNHEY and SMNVEV (reference sequence). The CDR3 has 15 residues. CDR3 in DNA: TGTGCCAGCAGTTTATATAACAGGATCACAGATACGCAGTATTTT. Protein product: CASSLYNRITDTQYF.

This clone appeared a single time. This rearrangement joins TRBV18 to TRBJ2-3; 8 bases fit TRBD1. Germline CDR1 and CDR2: KGHSH and LQKENI. This CDR3 has 14 residues. V lost 4 bases to trimming and J lost 3 bases; unmatched junction nucleotides: 3. The chain's CDR3 is CASSQDRETDTQYF. Here the CDR3 DNA reads TGTGCCAGCTCACAGGACAGGGAGACAGATACGCAGTATTTT. The whole variable domain, remainder taken from reference TRBV18 and TRBJ2-3, is NAGVMQNPRHLVRRRGQEARLRCSPMKGHSHVYWYRQLPEEGLKFMVYLQKENIIDESGMPKERFSAEFPKEGPSILRIQQVVRGDSAAYFCASSQDRETDTQYFGPGTRLTVL.

This rearrangement joins TRBV9 to TRBJ1-6; maybe TRBD1 (5 bases). V lost 4 bases and J lost 7, with 9 bases in between. This CDR3 comprises 13 residues. Germline V gene data show CDR1 as SGDLS and CDR2 as YYNGEE. The CDR3 loop reads CASSPPGNSPLHF. The CDR3 region has the DNA TGTGCCAGCAGCCCCCCAGGGAATTCACCCCTCCACTTT. The full variable domain, its missing parts supplied by reference TRBV9 and TRBJ1-6, is DSGVTQTPKHLITATGQRVTLRCSPRSGDLSVYWYQQSLDQGLQFLIQYYNGEERAKGNILERFSAQQFPDLHSELNLSSLELGDSALYFCASSPPGNSPLHFGNGTRLTVT.

This chain connects TRBV4-2 to TRBJ2-1; maybe TRBD2 (7 bases). CDR1 is LGHNA and CDR2 is YNFKEQ in the germline V gene. This CDR3 spans 16 amino acids. Trimming cost V 3 bases and J 13 bases, with 25 bases left between them. Here the CDR3 DNA reads TGTGCCAGCAGCCAGGGTCTCGGAGGGGGGGCCGGGGGTCAGTTCTTC. It codes for CASSQGLGGGAGGQFF.

The chain links TRBV6-6 to TRBJ2-1, with D maybe TRBD2 (6 bases). This CDR3 region has 13 residues. Per germline, CDR1 MNHNY and CDR2 SVGAGI (reference sequence). The ends were cut back, 7 bases at V and 6 bases at J, with 13 bases in the middle. This CDR3 reads CASNYGSVNEQFF. DNA of the CDR3: TGTGCCAGCAACTACGGGAGCGTCAATGAGCAGTTCTTC.

This chain links TRBV6-5 with TRBJ1-5; D is ambiguous. Per germline, CDR1 MNHEY and CDR2 SVGAGI. The V gene lost 2 bases and the J gene lost 4 bases, with 6 bases spanning the gap. The CDR3 length is 13 residues. The CDR3 nucleotides read TGTGCCAGCAGTTACGTCGCGAATCAGCCCCAGCATTTT. It codes for CASSYVANQPQHF.